The clone carrying this TCR beta chain has just a few counts. The data belong to a study of blood T cell repertoires in COVID-19. Study details: Sites in the United States, Italy and Spain provided acute and convalescent COVID-19 samples.

Germline V gene data show CDR1 as SGHTA and CDR2 as FQGTGA. The CDR3 consists of 15 residues. V trimming: 3 bases; J trimming: 1 base; junction bases outside the gene matches: 4. Measured with immunoSEQ multiplex PCR; TCRdb has only the in-frame clones, and not every one. The sample contains around 250,000 clones, more than 75% of which appear only once. Material: PBMCs or T cells enriched from blood (not recorded which). This receptor was identified in a woman aged 50 to 65 who had recovered from COVID-19. The chain links TRBV7-3 to TRBJ1-1, with 8 bases fitting TRBD1. CDR3 in DNA: TGTGCCAGCAGCTTCTCCGGGACAGGGAACACTGAAGCTTTCTTT. Its protein product is CASSFSGTGNTEAFF.